The entry below gives a single TCR beta chain sequence along with its context. No antigen is known for it. The V segment lost 0 bases and the J segment 8 bases; nucleotides outside the gene matches: 8. CDR1 and CDR2 (germline): DFQATT, SNEGSKA (reference sequence). The CDR3 contains 14 residues. The record originates from a study of T cell repertoires in cytomegalovirus infection. Overall study: The authors used CMV epitopes that were HLA-C-restricted (recently identified) and HLA-B-restricted (well studied).

Findings and caveats of the study: Clonotypes of TCR beta that were HLA-C-restricted and CMV-specific dominated the ex vivo response.

TCRdb analysed the reads with MiXCR anew, one entry per CDR3 protein. The top ten clones hold roughly 18% of a sample with hundreds of thousands of distinct CDR3 sequences, roughly 36% of them seen once. The source is a human donor in good health (CMV status not recorded). Some clones in this sample may be carry-over from other donors' samples. V and J are TRBV20-1 and TRBJ1-2; TRBD1 matches 8 bases. Sequencing was performed on cultured PBMCs, taken from culture after CMV antigen stimulation. The CDR3 coding sequence is TGCAGTGCTAGAGATGGGGGGACAGGTCGCGGCTACACCTTC. Translation gives CSARDGGTGRGYTF.